A selection of T cell receptor beta chains follows, all from one sample in a study of OX40 agonist ivuxolimab in advanced cancers. Assay: immunoSEQ multiplex PCR; the TCRdb copy retains only in-frame clones and omits some. The profile shows under 12,000 clones, roughly 86% of them singletons. The source was CD4+ or CD8+ T cells sorted from blood, collected in a trial of the OX40 agonist ivuxolimab. The receptors shown here come from an adult with an advanced solid tumor such as melanoma, head and neck, liver or kidney cancer. Each CDR3 is given with its conserved first and last residue. D genes are given only for firm matches. The size entry is marked missing in some rows and otherwise reads once, few, many or a size class.

J gene,D gene,V gene,clone size,CDR3 length,CDR3 DNA,CDR3 protein
TRBJ1-2,-,TRBV27,-,14,TGTGCCAGCAGCATGGGGGGCCGGCTATATGGCTACACCTTC,CASSMGGRLYGYTF
TRBJ2-7,TRBD2,TRBV27,-,15,TGTGCCAGCAGTATAGCGGGAGGCCTCTCCTACGAGCAGTACTTC,CASSIAGGLSYEQYF
TRBJ2-7,-,TRBV5-6,-,14,TGTGCCAGCGGCTTCGCGGGGAACTCCTACGAGCAGTACTTC,CASGFAGNSYEQYF
TRBJ2-2,TRBD2,TRBV10-1,-,16,TGCGCCAGCAGTGAGCGAAGGGTAGCGGGAGCCGGGGAGCTGTTTTTT,CASSERRVAGAGELFF
TRBJ2-5,-,TRBV5-6,-,11,TGTGCCAGCAGCAGACAAGAGACCCAGTACTTC,CASSRQETQYF
TRBJ2-7,-,TRBV11-1,-,14,TGTGCCAGCAGCTCTCTATACCCCTCGGGCGAGCAGTACTTC,CASSSLYPSGEQYF
TRBJ2-1,-,TRBV30,-,11,TGTGCCTGGGGAGCTGGCAATGAGCAGTTCTTC,CAWGAGNEQFF
TRBJ2-2,-,TRBV7-3,-,16,TGTGCCAGCAGCTCCCCAGGGGCGCGTGGCACCGGGGAGCTGTTTTTT,CASSSPGARGTGELFF
TRBJ1-2,TRBD1,TRBV30,few,13,TGTGCCTGGAGTGGAGGACAGGGTTTGGGCTACACCTTC,CAWSGGQGLGYTF
TRBJ2-1,-,TRBV9,-,17,TGTGCCAGCAGCGTAGATGACGGGGCGGCAAGGCTTAATGAGCAGTTCTTC,CASSVDDGAARLNEQFF
TRBJ2-5,-,TRBV6-5,-,15,TGTGCCAGCAGACTACAGGGAATAACCCAAGAGACCCAGTACTTC,CASRLQGITQETQYF
TRBJ2-5,TRBD2,TRBV7-9,-,14,TGTGCCAGCGGGGGGGATTTGGGGCAAGAGACCCAGTACTTC,CASGGDLGQETQYF
TRBJ2-7,TRBD2,TRBV28,-,18,TGTGCCAGCAGTCTTATTCATCCAATAGCGGGAGTGTCCTACGAGCAGTACTTC,CASSLIHPIAGVSYEQYF
TRBJ2-1,TRBD2,TRBV4-2,-,17,TGTGCCAGCAGCCTTAACTCCGGGACTAGCGGATACAATGAGCAGTTCTTC,CASSLNSGTSGYNEQFF
TRBJ2-5,TRBD2,TRBV6-5,-,14,TGTGCCAGCAGTTACTCCGCTAGCGGGGAGACCCAGTACTTC,CASSYSASGETQYF
TRBJ2-2,TRBD1,TRBV5-4,-,14,TGTGCCAGCTCAGACAGGGGTGGCACCGGGGAGCTGTTTTTT,CASSDRGGTGELFF
TRBJ2-1,-,TRBV4-1,-,13,TGCGCCAGCAGTCCTCTATCCTACAATGAGCAGTTCTTC,CASSPLSYNEQFF
TRBJ1-2,-,TRBV19,-,15,TGTGCCAGTAGTAACGACACCGGGTATTTCTATGGCTACACCTTC,CASSNDTGYFYGYTF
TRBJ2-7,TRBD2,TRBV30,-,14,TGTGCCTGGAGTGGGGACGGGAGGGCCTACGAGCAGTACTTC,CAWSGDGRAYEQYF
TRBJ1-2,TRBD1,TRBV5-1,once,16,TGCGCCAGCAGCTTTAGGACAGGCGCCTTGGGCGGGGGCTACACCTTC,CASSFRTGALGGGYTF
TRBJ2-5,-,TRBV6-5,-,13,TGTGCCAGCAGAAACGGGGGAGGAGGGACCCAGTACTTC,CASRNGGGGTQYF
TRBJ2-5,-,TRBV4-1,-,15,TGCGCCAGCAGCCAAGAGCCGGGCAGAAAAGAGACCCAGTACTTC,CASSQEPGRKETQYF
TRBJ1-2,-,TRBV21-1,-,14,TGTGCCAGCAGCAAGAGGCAGGTGGACTATGGCTACACCTTC,CASSKRQVDYGYTF
TRBJ1-2,-,TRBV7-9,once,17,TGTGCCAGCAGCTTAGGCCCAAACTACCGGCAGTTTAATGGCTACACCTTC,CASSLGPNYRQFNGYTF
TRBJ2-2,-,TRBV7-9,-,15,TGTGCCAGCAGTTCCTGGACCGGAAACACCGGGGAGCTGTTTTTT,CASSSWTGNTGELFF
TRBJ2-7,TRBD1,TRBV28,-,15,TGTGCCAGCAGTTCACCGGGACAGGCCTACTACGAGCAGTACTTC,CASSSPGQAYYEQYF
TRBJ1-2,-,TRBV9,medium-sized,13,TGTGCCAGCAGCGTAACCGGGAACTATGGCTACACCTTC,CASSVTGNYGYTF
TRBJ2-7,-,TRBV28,-,14,TGTGCCAGCAGTTCTCGGGAGCCTACCTACGAGCAGTACTTC,CASSSREPTYEQYF
TRBJ2-1,TRBD2,TRBV6-4,-,16,TGTGCCAGCAGTGACTCTGGCAGCGGGGACTACAATGAGCAGTTCTTC,CASSDSGSGDYNEQFF
TRBJ2-3,-,TRBV30,-,14,TGTGCCTGGAGTGTTGTAGCAAGCACAGATACGCAGTATTTT,CAWSVVASTDTQYF
TRBJ2-7,-,TRBV6-5,-,14,TGTGCCAGCAGTCCCTCGATCTATTCCTACGAGCAGTACTTC,CASSPSIYSYEQYF
TRBJ2-2,-,TRBV27,-,14,TGTGCCAGCAGTCCCCACGGTGTCACCGGGGAGCTGTTTTTT,CASSPHGVTGELFF
TRBJ2-5,TRBD1,TRBV7-9,-,15,TGTGCCAGCAGCCCCCCCGACAGGGGGAGGGAGACCCAGTACTTC,CASSPPDRGRETQYF
TRBJ2-7,-,TRBV20-1,-,11,TGCAGTGCTAGAGATCTGCCCGAGCAGTACTTC,CSARDLPEQYF
TRBJ2-3,-,TRBV28,-,15,TGTGCCAGCTCGCCCGTCATAGACCGCACAGATACGCAGTATTTT,CASSPVIDRTDTQYF
TRBJ2-2,TRBD2,TRBV19,-,18,TGTGCCAGTAGTATGGGGACTAGCGGGGTTCGCGTCACCGGGGAGCTGTTTTTT,CASSMGTSGVRVTGELFF
TRBJ1-2,-,TRBV5-4,-,11,TGTGCCAGCAGCTGGGACTATGGCTACACCTTC,CASSWDYGYTF
TRBJ2-3,-,TRBV6-1,-,15,TGTGCCAGCAGTGAAGCGTGGGGGAGCACAGATACGCAGTATTTT,CASSEAWGSTDTQYF